This entry describes one TCR beta chain. The entry originates in a study of blood T cell repertoires in COVID-19. Residents of 24 US areas, aged about 18 to 89 years, made up the participants. Clones were sequenced by immunoSEQ multiplex PCR, and TCRdb holds only the in-frame ones, with some missing. The sample has about 250,000 clones; over 85% are singletons. This clonotype originated in a woman younger than 45 with acute COVID-19. Material for sequencing was PBMCs or T cells enriched from blood (not recorded which).

The CDR3 loop reads CASSWTGTYEQYF. The CDR3 region has the DNA TGTGCCAGCAGCTGGACGGGGACCTACGAGCAGTACTTC. The gene calls are TRBV19 and TRBJ2-7, with a tentative D call TRBD2 (5 bases). CDR1 LNHDA and CDR2 SQIVND come from the germline V gene (reference sequence). CDR3 length: 13 residues. V was shortened by 9 bases and J by 2 bases, with 14 bases between the two germline ends.